These T cell receptor beta chains were read from a single sample in a study of OX40 agonist ivuxolimab in advanced cancers. The repertoire was sequenced with immunoSEQ multiplex PCR; TCRdb's copy has only in-frame clones and lacks some. The top ten clones hold roughly 0.64% of a sample with 70,000 to 95,000 clones, approximately 90% of them seen once. The source material was CD4+ or CD8+ T cells sorted from blood, sampled in a trial of the OX40 agonist ivuxolimab. Receptors were obtained from an adult with an advanced solid tumor such as melanoma, head and neck, liver or kidney cancer. Both conserved end residues are part of each CDR3.

V,J,CDR3
TRBV2,TRBJ1-5,CASSEALVGGSNQPQHF
TRBV30,TRBJ2-5,CAWSTSRIQETQYF
TRBV5-1,TRBJ2-1,CASSRENEQFF
TRBV5-1,TRBJ2-1,CASSLVGQGFLFF
TRBV10-2,TRBJ1-2,CASSGGQENYYGYTF
TRBV9,TRBJ2-3,CASSARTGETDTQYF
TRBV6-1,TRBJ1-5,CASSEGITEYSNQPQHF
TRBV29-1,TRBJ2-6,CSVWGLGSDSGANVLTF
TRBV11-1,TRBJ2-5,CASSLDRVGETQYF
TRBV6-5,TRBJ1-2,CASSYAAGGGYTF
TRBV18,TRBJ1-2,CASSPTENYGYTF
TRBV6-5,TRBJ1-5,CASSYGSYQPQHF
TRBV4-1,TRBJ2-5,CASSQDSAGGLGETQYF
TRBV29-1,TRBJ1-2,CSVDRDGYTF
TRBV18,TRBJ1-2,CASSLDGQPDGYTF
TRBV4-3,TRBJ1-1,CASSQGREDEAFF
TRBV5-1,TRBJ2-7,CASSAGLAGGRAYEQYF
TRBV5-8,TRBJ2-7,CASSLTGGVYEQYF
TRBV5-8,TRBJ1-6,CASSLARGAAHNSPLHF
TRBV6-1,TRBJ1-3,CASTGLSGNTIYF
TRBV25-1,TRBJ2-1,CATSRGASYNEQFF
TRBV5-1,TRBJ2-1,CASSLQAQSSYNEQFF
TRBV4-1,TRBJ1-5,CASSQIEGDQPQHF
TRBV7-9,TRBJ1-1,CASSLRGLTEAFF
TRBV2,TRBJ2-1,CASSEREKNNEQFF
TRBV5-1,TRBJ2-7,CASSLGLAGLEVDEQYF
TRBV2,TRBJ2-1,CASSPLGTGGTEQFF
TRBV29-1,TRBJ2-3,CSVMDGTDTQYF
TRBV2,TRBJ2-5,CASQEETQYF
TRBV5-1,TRBJ2-1,CASSLGGGTSYNEQFF
TRBV10-3,TRBJ1-2,CAISESGDYGYTF
TRBV15,TRBJ2-7,CATSRGGGESSYEQYF
TRBV28,TRBJ1-2,CASREDRGRGGYTF
TRBV30,TRBJ2-6,CAWSTHPTGSGANVLTF
TRBV5-1,TRBJ2-3,CASSPGQGWDTQYF
TRBV11-2,TRBJ1-2,CASSETGETGYTF
TRBV19,TRBJ2-1,CASSRGLATIYNEQFF
TRBV7-2,TRBJ2-2,CASSLGTGDTGELFF
TRBV7-9,TRBJ2-3,CASSLGTSAGDTQYF
TRBV9,TRBJ2-7,CASSADRATYEQYF
TRBV5-1,TRBJ1-3,CASSWDPRSGGRNTIYF
TRBV9,TRBJ2-6,CASSVVGLVVSGANVLTF
TRBV15,TRBJ2-3,CATSRAPSGVTDTQYF
TRBV10-3,TRBJ1-3,CATGQNSPGNTIYF
TRBV5-8,TRBJ2-2,CASSGGATGELFF
TRBV6-4,TRBJ2-1,CASSPTGGGAGGYNEQFF
TRBV5-6,TRBJ1-4,CASSLLEPNEKLFF
TRBV29-1,TRBJ1-6,CSVKTDYNSPLHF
TRBV18,TRBJ2-7,CASSPQKQHLIYEQYF
TRBV27,TRBJ2-2,CASSPLDRGHTGELFF
TRBV4-3,TRBJ1-5,CASSQDFGFSNQPQHF
TRBV7-2,TRBJ2-2,CASSSSLAGGNTGELFF
TRBV7-2,TRBJ1-6,CASSQTSSYNSPLHF
TRBV5-4,TRBJ1-4,CASSSRSGTGDEKLFF
TRBV5-1,TRBJ2-1,CASSLAVAGVNEQFF